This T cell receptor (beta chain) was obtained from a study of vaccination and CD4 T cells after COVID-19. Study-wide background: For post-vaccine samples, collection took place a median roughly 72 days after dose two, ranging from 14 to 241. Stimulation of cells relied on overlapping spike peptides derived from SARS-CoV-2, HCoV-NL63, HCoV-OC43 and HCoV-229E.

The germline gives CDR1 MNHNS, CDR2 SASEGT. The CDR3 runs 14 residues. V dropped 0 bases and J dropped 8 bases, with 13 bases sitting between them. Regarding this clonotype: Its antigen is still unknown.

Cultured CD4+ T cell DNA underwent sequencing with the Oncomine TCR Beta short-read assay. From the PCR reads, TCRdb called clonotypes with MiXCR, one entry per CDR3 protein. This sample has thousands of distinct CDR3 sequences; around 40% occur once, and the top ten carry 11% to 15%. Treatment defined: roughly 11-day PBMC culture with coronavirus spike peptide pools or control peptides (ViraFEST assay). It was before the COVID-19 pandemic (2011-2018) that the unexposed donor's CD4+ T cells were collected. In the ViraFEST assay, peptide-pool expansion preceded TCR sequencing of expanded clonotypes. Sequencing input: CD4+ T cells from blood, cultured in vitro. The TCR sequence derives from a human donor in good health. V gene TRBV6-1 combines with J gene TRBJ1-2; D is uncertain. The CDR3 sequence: CASSEANPSGGYTF. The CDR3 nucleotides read TGTGCCAGCAGTGAAGCTAACCCGTCCGGGGGCTACACCTTC.